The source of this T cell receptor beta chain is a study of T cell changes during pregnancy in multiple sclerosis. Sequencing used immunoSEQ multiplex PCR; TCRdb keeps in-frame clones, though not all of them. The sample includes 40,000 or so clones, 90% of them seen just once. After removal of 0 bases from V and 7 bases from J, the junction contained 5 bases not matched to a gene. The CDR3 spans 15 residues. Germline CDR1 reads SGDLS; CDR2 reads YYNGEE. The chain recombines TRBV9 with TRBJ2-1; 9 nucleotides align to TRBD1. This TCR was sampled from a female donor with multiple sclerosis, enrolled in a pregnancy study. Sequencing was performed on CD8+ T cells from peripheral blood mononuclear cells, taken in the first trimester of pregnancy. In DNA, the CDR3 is TGTGCCAGCAGCGTAGTGGGGACAGGGTCGAATGAGCAGTTCTTC. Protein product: CASSVVGTGSNEQFF.